This T cell receptor beta chain was identified in a study of CD8 T cells in ankylosing spondylitis. Study-level results: A TCR beta motif of about 8 highly homologous variants appeared characteristic of ankylosing spondylitis blood. Matched ankylosing spondylitis synovial fluid reportedly showed significant enrichment of disease-linked clones.

Notes on this clonotype: Its antigen is not known.

Making use of molecular barcodes, quantitative 5'-RACE generated TCR beta libraries. TCRdb reprocessed the 5' RACE reads via MiXCR and lists one record per CDR3 protein. Here the sample spans approximately 150,000 distinct CDR3 sequences, 25% to 35% being singletons. V was pared by 1 base and J by 4 bases, with 16 bases between. Per the germline V gene, CDR1 is LGHDT and CDR2 is YNNKEL (reference sequence). The CDR3 runs to 16 residues. The rearrangement uses TRBV3-1 and TRBJ1-2; TRBD1 is a possible D gene (6 bases). This clonotype originated in a male donor with ankylosing spondylitis. Sample: synovial fluid, either unsorted or a sorted T cell fraction (not recorded which). CDR3 in amino acids: CASSQGTASSSYGYTF. CDR3 in DNA: TGTGCCAGCAGCCAAGGGACAGCTTCCTCGAGCTATGGCTACACCTTC.